One sample yielded the 9 T cell receptor beta chains listed below, sequenced in a study of neurological immune-mediated disorders. TCRdb called the 5' RACE reads again in MiXCR, with one record for every CDR3 protein. The repertoire holds 39,000 or so distinct CDR3 sequences, with 2% to 3% as singletons. Sequencing was performed on PBMCs. The receptor source for this set is a man in his thirties or forties with multiple sclerosis.

This clonotype was recorded at least ten times. The chain is built from TRBV12-3 or TRBV12-4 and TRBJ1-1; weak D call: TRBD1 (6 bases). The germline V and J ends were trimmed by 7 bases and 1 base, with 10 bases remaining between them. This CDR3 has 13 residues. Here the CDR3 reads CASKLQGNTEAFF. For the CDR3, the DNA is TGTGCCAGCAAACTACAGGGGAACACTGAAGCTTTCTTT.

This clonotype appeared many times. V and J are TRBV5-1 and TRBJ2-3; unclear D gene. The CDR3 covers 15 residues. V gave up 5 bases and J gave up 4 bases, with 17 bases separating them. Looked up from germline, CDR1 is SGHRS and CDR2 is YFSETQ. CDR3 amino acids: CASSLGPTQADTQYF. CDR3 in DNA: TGCGCCAGCAGTCTTGGTCCAACTCAGGCAGATACGCAGTATTTT.

This clonotype was detected ten times or more. The rearrangement joins TRBV6-4 to TRBJ2-1; 8 nucleotides align to TRBD2. Germline CDR1 and CDR2: MRHNA and SNTAGT. This CDR3 region has 15 residues. J lost 4 bases, V lost 4 bases, and 6 bases had no gene match. CDR3 sequence reads: CASSGNSGDYNEQFF. As DNA, the CDR3 is TGTGCCAGCAGTGGTAATAGCGGGGATTACAATGAGCAGTTCTTC.

At least ten counts were recorded for this clonotype. The chain is built from TRBV24-1 and TRBJ2-3; maybe TRBD2 (6 bases). V dropped 9 bases and J dropped 6 bases, with 12 bases sitting between them. Germline V gene lookup returns CDR1 KGHDR and CDR2 SFDVKD. The CDR3 runs to 12 residues. The CDR3 DNA is TGTGCCACCGCCGGGAGTTTGGATACGCAGTATTTT. Its protein product is CATAGSLDTQYF.

This clonotype was recorded many times. CDR3 sequence reads: CASSSYRISYNEQFF. DNA of the CDR3: TGTGCCAGCAGTTCGTACCGGATAAGCTACAATGAGCAGTTCTTC. V usage is TRBV27 and J usage is TRBJ2-1; D is uncertain. V was pared by 4 bases and J by 3 bases, with 13 bases between. This CDR3 has 15 amino acids. Germline CDR1 is MNHEY and CDR2 is SMNVEV (reference sequence).

This clonotype was observed many times. The CDR3 loop reads CASSLEPRVGTEAFF. The CDR3 bases are TGCGCCAGCAGCTTGGAGCCCAGGGTGGGCACTGAAGCTTTCTTT. The rearrangement links TRBV5-1 to TRBJ1-1, with a tentative D call TRBD1 (5 bases). The CDR3 length is 15 residues. The V gene's germline CDR1 is SGHRS and CDR2 YFSETQ. The V end lost 0 bases, the J end lost 4 bases, and 13 bases lay between the germline ends.

In this sample, this clonotype turned up many times. The chain links TRBV28 to TRBJ2-1; TRBD2 matches at 9 bases. This CDR3 has 16 residues. Germline CDR1 and CDR2: MDHEN and SYDVKM. The ends lost 6 bases at V and 6 bases at J; junction bases unmatched: 12. CDR3 protein: CASSRLAGAGVNEQFF. In nucleotides, the CDR3 is TGTGCCAGCAGCCGATTAGCGGGAGCGGGGGTCAATGAGCAGTTCTTC.

This clonotype showed up many times. The rearrangement uses TRBV29-1 and TRBJ1-4; 8 bases are shared with TRBD1. Trimming removed 5 bases from V and 7 bases from J; junction bases left unmatched: 6. The length of the CDR3 is 13 residues. Germline loops: CDR1 SQVTM, CDR2 ANQGSEA. CDR3 bases: TGCAGCGTTTTTCAGGGGGCAGGTGAAAAACTGTTTTTT. The encoded protein is CSVFQGAGEKLFF.

This clonotype was observed at least ten times. The rearrangement uses TRBV4-1 and TRBJ2-7; D is possibly TRBD1 (5 bases). The CDR3 runs to 15 residues. The germline gives CDR1 MGHRA, CDR2 YSYEKL. V lost 2 bases and J lost 1, with 12 bases in between. CDR3 sequence (DNA): TGCGCCAGCAGCCAAAGTGCAGGGCCATCCTACGAGCAGTACTTC. It is translated as CASSQSAGPSYEQYF.